The 21 T cell receptor beta chains below all came from one sample that was sequenced in a study of blood T cells in healthy people across ages. Combining a sample-barcoded 5' primer with a J-beta primer mix, a second PCR ran for roughly 7 to 12 cycles. TCRdb reprocessed the 5' RACE reads with MiXCR, giving one entry per CDR3 protein. This sample has 750,000 to 950,000 distinct CDR3 sequences; roughly 29% occur once, and the top ten carry around 9.6%. These data were likewise used in another study, on T cells of mothers and their children.

The specimen was blood. These receptors all come from a woman aged 40 to 50 in good health.

A word on this clonotype: This may arise from a read error, as a much more abundant clone is one base away. This rearrangement joins TRBV7-2 to TRBJ2-5; possibly TRBD2 for D (5 bases). The germline V and J ends were trimmed by 4 bases and 6 bases, with 18 bases remaining between them. The CDR3 is made up of 15 amino acids. CDR1 and CDR2 (germline): SGHTA, FQGNSA. This chain's CDR3 is CASSSGFTRSKTQYF. The CDR3, as DNA: TGTGCCAGCAGCTCGGGGTTTACGCGTTCGAAGACCCAGTACTTC. The full variable domain, with the rest looked up from reference TRBV7-2 and TRBJ2-5, is GAGVSQSPSNKVTEKGKDVELRCDPISGHTALYWYRQSLGQGLEFLIYFQGNSAPDKSGLPSDRFSAERTGGSVSTLTIQRTQQEDSAVYLCASSSGFTRSKTQYFGPGTRLLVL.

V gene TRBV7-2 combines with J gene TRBJ2-3, with D possibly matching TRBD1 (6 bases). This CDR3 contains 20 residues. Germline V gives CDR1 SGHTA, CDR2 FQGNSA. With 5 bases removed from V and 3 bases from J, the gap between germline ends came to 30 bases. The CDR3 DNA reads as TGTGCCAGCAGCCCGGCGACAGGCCCCGGGGTCCGACGAAATACAGATACGCAGTATTTT. Its protein product is CASSPATGPGVRRNTDTQYF.

This clonotype appeared many times. The chain uses TRBV4-1 and TRBJ2-5; 9 nucleotides line up with TRBD1. Germline CDR1 MGHRA, CDR2 YSYEKL. The CDR3 covers 15 residues. V shed 0 bases and J 5 bases; nucleotides not matched to a gene: 4. The CDR3 nucleotides read TGCGCCAGCAGCCAAGATGGGACAGGGTTTGAGACCCAGTACTTC. Translated, it gives CASSQDGTGFETQYF.

This clonotype was observed at least ten times. The J gene is TRBJ2-1, the V gene TRBV5-1; TRBD1 or TRBD2 may be the D gene (6 bases each). The CDR3 sequence is 14 residues long. Trimming pared 7 bases from V and 3 bases from J, leaving 14 bases between. Germline V gives CDR1 SGHRS, CDR2 YFSETQ. Here the CDR3 reads CASRIGGNYNEQFF. In DNA form, the CDR3 reads TGCGCCAGCCGGATCGGGGGCAACTACAATGAGCAGTTCTTC.

This chain uses TRBV5-1 with TRBJ2-6; D is undetermined. V was cut by 4 bases and J by 4 bases, with 12 bases left in between. Germline loops: CDR1 SGHRS, CDR2 YFSETQ. The CDR3 extends over 15 amino acids. CDR3 sequence: CASSRNKAGANVLTF. The CDR3 bases are TGCGCCAGCAGCCGGAACAAAGCCGGGGCCAACGTCCTGACTTTC. Full variable domain (remainder filled in from reference TRBV5-1 and TRBJ2-6): KAGVTQTPRYLIKTRGQQVTLSCSPISGHRSVSWYQQTPGQGLQFLFEYFSETQRNKGNFPGRFSGRQFSNSRSEMNVSTLELGDSALYLCASSRNKAGANVLTFGAGSRLTVL.

This clonotype was seen a few times. This chain connects TRBV24-1 to TRBJ2-3; D may be TRBD1 (6 bases). The CDR3 sequence is 14 residues long. V was cut by 3 bases and J by 6 bases, with 12 bases left in between. Per the germline V gene, CDR1 is KGHDR and CDR2 is SFDVKD. CDR3 loop: CATSDRWGQDTQYF. The DNA for the CDR3 is TGTGCCACCAGTGATCGTTGGGGGCAGGATACGCAGTATTTT.

This clonotype was seen a few times. V gene TRBV28 combines with J gene TRBJ1-2; TRBD1 matches at 8 bases. The germline gives CDR1 MDHEN, CDR2 SYDVKM. J was trimmed by 8 bases and V by 8 bases; bases with no gene match: 7. The CDR3 contains 12 residues. The CDR3 region is CASGGRGRGYTF. The CDR3 DNA reads as TGTGCCAGCGGCGGCAGGGGGCGAGGCTACACCTTC.

This sequence joins TRBV7-2 and TRBJ2-5, with 9 bases lining up with TRBD1. This CDR3 spans 15 amino acids. Germline loops: CDR1 SGHTA, CDR2 FQGNSA. V lost 6 bases and J lost 5; bases outside the gene matches: 10. Written as DNA, the CDR3 is TGTGCCAGCAGTTTAAACAGGGGGCGCAGTGAGACCCAGTACTTC. Protein: CASSLNRGRSETQYF. Full variable domain (rest looked up from reference TRBV7-2 and TRBJ2-5): GAGVSQSPSNKVTEKGKDVELRCDPISGHTALYWYRQSLGQGLEFLIYFQGNSAPDKSGLPSDRFSAERTGGSVSTLTIQRTQQEDSAVYLCASSLNRGRSETQYFGPGTRLLVL.

The chain employs TRBV20-1 and TRBJ2-3, with D possibly being TRBD2 (6 bases). The germline CDR1 and CDR2 sequences are DFQATT and SNEGSKA (reference sequence). The V gene lost 5 bases and the J gene lost 5 bases, with 20 bases spanning the gap. This CDR3 has 15 residues. The CDR3 DNA sequence: TGCAGTGCTCGTAGGGTGGGTAGCGGAGGAGATACGCAGTATTTT. This sequence encodes CSARRVGSGGDTQYF.

This clonotype has more than one count but fewer than ten. The chain links TRBV5-1 to TRBJ1-1, with 7 bases fitting TRBD1. The CDR3 spans 15 residues. V gave up 0 bases and J gave up 4 bases; unmatched junction bases: 6. Germline V CDR1 and CDR2: SGHRS, YFSETQ. The CDR3 bases are TGCGCCAGCAGCTTGGAGGGCAGGGGGTTCACTGAAGCTTTCTTT. Its translation: CASSLEGRGFTEAFF.

This sequence joins TRBV7-8 and TRBJ1-1; TRBD1 matches 7 bases. Germline V gene data show CDR1 as SGHVS and CDR2 as FQNEAQ. This CDR3 is 14 amino acids long. Trimming cost V 4 bases and J 4 bases; bases outside gene matches: 6. CDR3 coding DNA: TGTGCCAGCAGCTCGCAGGGGGGAGTCACTGAAGCTTTCTTT. The encoded protein is CASSSQGGVTEAFF.

About this clonotype itself: A read error may be the cause here, since a much bigger clone is one base away. The chain has TRBV11-2 and TRBJ2-7; D remains unclear. V lost 1 base to trimming and J lost 5 bases, with 6 bases between them. From germline, CDR1 is SGHAT and CDR2 FQNNGV. The CDR3 consists of 12 residues. The CDR3, as DNA: TGTGCCAGCAGCTTAGTGGAAAACGAGCAGTACTTC. Its translation: CASSLVENEQYF.

This clonotype was found a few times. This chain links TRBV2 with TRBJ1-5; no clear D gene. The CDR3 has 13 residues. Germline V gives CDR1 SNHLY, CDR2 FYNNEI. V lost 6 bases and J 4 bases, leaving 10 bases between the germline ends. Here the CDR3 DNA reads TGTGCCAGCAGACAAGGCGAGAATCAGCCCCAGCATTTT. It codes for CASRQGENQPQHF.

Comments on this clonotype: This may stem from a read error, because a much larger clone lies one nucleotide away. This chain links TRBV29-1 with TRBJ2-4; D unclear. Trimming pared 6 bases from V and 13 bases from J, leaving 22 bases between. CDR1 is SQVTM and CDR2 is ANQGSEA in the germline V gene. The CDR3 sequence is 13 residues long. DNA of the CDR3: TGCAGCGTCCTCTTTAAATCCTACAATGAGCAGTACTTC. It encodes CSVLFKSYNEQYF.

To note about this clonotype: One end of the junction varies from germline; a read error may be responsible. V gene TRBV4-1 combines with J gene TRBJ2-3; TRBD2 aligns across 8 bases. Germline CDR1 MGHRA, CDR2 YSYEKL. The CDR3 spans 17 residues. The CDR3 sequence is CASSQDGIAGTADTQYF. In DNA, the CDR3 is TGTGCCAGCAGCCAAGATGGGATAGCGGGGACCGCAGATACGCAGTATTTT.

The DNA of the CDR3 is TGTGCCAGCAGGCGGACAGGGGGAAATGAAAAACTGTTTTTT. This translates into CASRRTGGNEKLFF. The chain has TRBV27 and TRBJ1-4; 10 nucleotides align to TRBD1. Germline assignment: CDR1 MNHEY and CDR2 SMNVEV (reference sequence). The trim removed 6 bases at V and 5 bases at J, leaving 3 bases unmatched. This CDR3 comprises 14 residues.

This clonotype occurred a few times. One junction end does not reproduce the germline sequence, and a read error may be involved. The J gene is TRBJ1-1, the V gene TRBV5-1; D remains unclear. Germline V gene lookup returns CDR1 SGHRS and CDR2 YFSETQ. The CDR3 loop spans 14 amino acids. The CDR3 loop reads CASSWTGMNTEAFF. The CDR3 DNA reads TGTGCCAGCAGTTGGACGGGAATGAACACTGAAGCTTTCTTT.

The chain employs TRBV20-1 and TRBJ1-1, with no clear D. Germline V gene sequence: CDR1 DFQATT, CDR2 SNEGSKA (reference sequence). Trimming shortened V by 4 bases and J by 7 bases, and 13 bases separated the two germline ends. This CDR3 has 12 residues. CDR3 nucleotide sequence: TGCAGTGCTATGGCTCGCCACAGTGAAGCTTTCTTT. Translating gives CSAMARHSEAFF.

This clonotype turned up a few times. The rearrangement uses TRBV28 and TRBJ2-3; D ambiguous. Germline-derived CDR1 and CDR2 are MDHEN and SYDVKM. This CDR3 contains 14 residues. Trimming took off 4 bases at V and 1 base at J, with 9 bases between the two ends. The CDR3 bases are TGTGCCAGCAGTTCCCCAAGGGGCACAGATACGCAGTATTTT. Its protein product is CASSSPRGTDTQYF. Full variable domain (missing parts from reference TRBV28 and TRBJ2-3): DVKVTQSSRYLVKRTGEKVFLECVQDMDHENMFWYRQDPGLGLRLIYFSYDVKMKEKGDIPEGYSVSREKKERFSLILESASTNQTSMYLCASSSPRGTDTQYFGPGTRLTVL.

Many counts were recorded for this clonotype. V usage is TRBV4-3 and J usage is TRBJ2-3, with TRBD2 matching over 12 bases. This CDR3 has 16 residues. The V and J ends lost 1 base and 1 base, in that order; junction bases with no gene match: 0. In germline, CDR1 is LGHNA, CDR2 YSLEER. CDR3 nucleotide sequence: TGCGCCAGCAGCCAAGCTAGCGGGGGGGGCACAGATACGCAGTATTTT. This translates into CASSQASGGGTDTQYF.

This clonotype was observed a handful of times. The gene calls are TRBV15 and TRBJ1-1; 8 positions agree with TRBD1. CDR3 length: 13 amino acids. Germline trimming cut 8 bases from V and 2 bases from J; bases unmatched to any gene: 4. CDR1 is LNHNV and CDR2 is YYDKDF in the germline V gene (reference sequence). CDR3: CATEPGGNTEAFF. In nucleotides, the CDR3 is TGTGCCACCGAGCCAGGGGGCAACACTGAAGCTTTCTTT.